Presented here are 20 T cell receptor beta chains from one specimen sequenced in a study of regulatory T cells in long-lasting Graves disease. To make TCR beta libraries, researchers used iRepertoire HTBI primers and Arm-PCR of CDR3 regions. One entry per CDR3 protein, called by TCRdb with MiXCR from the multiplex PCR reads. The table includes roughly 610,000 distinct CDR3 sequences, around 15% detected once. Time point given: newly diagnosed GD, antithyroid drugs for less than 3 months. PBMC RNA was the source of the TCR library. These records were also assigned to another study, of T cells in Graves' hyperthyroidism and ophthalmopathy.

Sequenced here: peripheral blood mononuclear cells (PBMCs), sampled at new diagnosis, from a patient treated with antithyroid drugs. The receptors originated from a man younger than 35 with Graves disease.

This clonotype occurred a few times. The chain joins TRBV20-1 to TRBJ2-3, with 14 bases matching TRBD2. The junction had 6 bases not matched to a gene; V was cut back by 0 bases and J by 1 base. This CDR3 is built from 18 residues. Germline CDR1 reads DFQATT; CDR2 reads SNEGSKA (reference sequence). The CDR3 nucleotides read TGCAGTGCTAGAGACCGGGGACTAGCGGGAGCGGGCACAGATACGCAGTATTTT. Amino acids: CSARDRGLAGAGTDTQYF.

The rearrangement uses TRBV3-1 and TRBJ2-2; 7 nucleotides line up with TRBD2. Germline assignment: CDR1 LGHDT and CDR2 YNNKEL (reference sequence). Trimming cost V 0 bases and J 4 bases; bases outside gene matches: 5. The CDR3 has 16 amino acids. In DNA, the CDR3 is TGTGCCAGCAGCCAAGATCGGCTAGCGGCCACCGGGGAGCTGTTTTTT. Protein product: CASSQDRLAATGELFF.

V is TRBV6-1 and J is TRBJ2-7; tentatively, D is TRBD2 (6 bases). The CDR3 is 16 amino acids. Germline V lookup: CDR1 MNHNS, CDR2 SASEGT. Trimming cost V 6 bases and J 2 bases, with 20 bases left between them. The CDR3 protein is CASRASGGATTYEQYF. DNA of the CDR3: TGTGCCAGCAGGGCCTCCGGAGGGGCCACGACCTACGAGCAGTACTTC.

This sequence joins TRBV20-1 and TRBJ2-3; D remains ambiguous. V gave up 2 bases and J gave up 4 bases, with 13 bases separating them. This CDR3 has 14 residues. The V gene's germline CDR1 is DFQATT and CDR2 SNEGSKA (reference sequence). The CDR3 bases are TGCAGTGCTAGAATGGGCAGGTTGGCAGATACGCAGTATTTT. This gives the protein CSARMGRLADTQYF.

This clonotype was seen a handful of times. The rearrangement uses TRBV9 and TRBJ2-3; TRBD2 agrees at 12 bases. The CDR3 is made up of 14 amino acids. V was pared by 4 bases and J by 5 bases, with 2 bases of the junction left unmatched. The germline CDR1 and CDR2 sequences are SGDLS and YYNGEE. The CDR3 reads CASSRTSGKDTQYF. In nucleotides, the CDR3 is TGTGCCAGCAGCAGGACTAGCGGGAAAGATACGCAGTATTTT.

This clonotype was found many times. The rearrangement links TRBV27 to TRBJ1-5, with a tentative D call TRBD1 (6 bases). V was trimmed by 4 bases and J by 4 bases, leaving 11 bases between them. CDR1 is MNHEY and CDR2 is SMNVEV in the germline V gene (reference sequence). This CDR3 is built from 14 residues. The CDR3 DNA reads as TGTGCCAGCAGTTCCCGGGGGCAGAATCAGCCCCAGCATTTT. This encodes CASSSRGQNQPQHF.

This clonotype was detected ten times or more. The V call is TRBV12-3 or TRBV12-4, the J call TRBJ2-1, with 10 bases identical to TRBD2. V lost 6 bases, J lost 6 bases, and 5 bases stayed unmatched. This CDR3 has 14 amino acids. The CDR3 DNA reads TGTGCCAGCAGGCCCGGACTAGCGGCCAATGAGCAGTTCTTC. Protein product: CASRPGLAANEQFF.

The rearrangement uses TRBV28 and TRBJ1-2, with a weak D call TRBD1 (5 bases). Germline V gene lookup returns CDR1 MDHEN and CDR2 SYDVKM. This CDR3 spans 16 amino acids. Trimming removed 8 bases from V and 0 bases from J, with 19 bases in between. CDR3 in DNA: TGTGCCAGCCGGGGCTGGGGGGATTCGACTAACTATGGCTACACCTTC. It translates to CASRGWGDSTNYGYTF.

This clonotype showed up just a few times. V usage is TRBV5-1 and J usage is TRBJ2-2, with 12 bases identical to TRBD2. The germline gives CDR1 SGHRS, CDR2 YFSETQ. CDR3 length equals 15 residues. Unmatched junction bases numbered 5, after V lost 9 bases and J lost 2 bases. The CDR3 nucleotides are TGCGCCACTGGGACTAGCGGGTCCAACACCGGGGAGCTGTTTTTT. Its translation is CATGTSGSNTGELFF. Filled out from reference TRBV5-1 and TRBJ2-2, the complete variable domain reads KAGVTQTPRYLIKTRGQQVTLSCSPISGHRSVSWYQQTPGQGLQFLFEYFSETQRNKGNFPGRFSGRQFSNSRSEMNVSTLELGDSALYLCATGTSGSNTGELFFGEGSRLTVL.

This clonotype was observed many times. The chain has TRBV20-1 and TRBJ1-5; D is undetermined. Germline values: CDR1 DFQATT, CDR2 SNEGSKA (reference sequence). V lost 6 bases, J lost 4 bases, and 13 bases lay in between. The length of the CDR3 is 13 residues. DNA for the CDR3: TGCAGTGCAAGCAGGATGCCGAATCAGCCCCAGCATTTT. It yields the protein CSASRMPNQPQHF.

This clonotype was counted ten times or more. The chain links TRBV6-5 to TRBJ2-4; a possible D gene is TRBD1 (5 bases). Germline loops: CDR1 MNHEY, CDR2 SVGAGI. This CDR3 spans 14 amino acids. Deletions cut 0 bases from V and 7 bases from J, with 10 bases between. The CDR3 sequence is CASSYSGRGNIQYF. The CDR3 bases are TGTGCCAGCAGTTACTCGGGTAGGGGTAACATTCAGTACTTC.

This clonotype was detected many times. The J gene is TRBJ2-7, the V gene TRBV28; D remains unclear. Germline CDR1 MDHEN, CDR2 SYDVKM. The V end was cut by 3 bases, the J end by 2 bases, with 11 bases between. The CDR3 extends over 14 amino acids. The CDR3, as DNA: TGTGCCAGCAGTTTTGTTACGAATCCCTACGAGCAGTACTTC. Its protein is CASSFVTNPYEQYF.

The table lists this clonotype with many counts. V gene TRBV27 combines with J gene TRBJ2-7; D uncertain. Germline values: CDR1 MNHEY, CDR2 SMNVEV (reference sequence). The V end lost 4 bases, the J end lost 3 bases, and 13 bases lay between the germline ends. The CDR3 runs to 14 residues. The chain's CDR3 is CASSSSSYGYEQYF. In DNA form, the CDR3 reads TGTGCCAGCAGTTCCTCCTCGTATGGCTACGAGCAGTACTTC.

This clonotype was seen repeatedly, ten times or more. The chain employs TRBV7-2 and TRBJ2-7; 7 bases fit TRBD2. Germline V gene lookup returns CDR1 SGHTA and CDR2 FQGNSA. Unmatched junction bases numbered 7, after V lost 6 bases and J lost 2 bases. The CDR3 contains 14 residues. The CDR3 region has the DNA TGTGCCAGCAGACCAGCGGGGTCTGCCTACGAGCAGTACTTC. The encoded protein is CASRPAGSAYEQYF.

V and J are TRBV10-3 and TRBJ1-2; 9 nucleotides agree with TRBD1. Unmatched junction bases numbered 9, after V lost 4 bases and J lost 6 bases. This CDR3 contains 15 residues. The V gene's germline CDR1 is ENHRY and CDR2 SYGVKD. The CDR3 nucleotides are TGTGCCATCAGTGGAGTGGGACAGGGACTACATGGCTACACCTTC. Amino acids: CAISGVGQGLHGYTF.

In this sample, this clonotype turned up a few times. The rearrangement uses TRBV15 and TRBJ1-2; the D gene is possibly TRBD1 (5 bases). CDR1 LNHNV and CDR2 YYDKDF come from the germline V gene (reference sequence). This CDR3 has 14 residues. V lost 2 bases and J lost 3, with 10 bases in between. In DNA, the CDR3 is TGTGCCACCAGCAGAAGCGACAGAGACTATGGCTACACCTTC. It specifies CATSRSDRDYGYTF.

This clonotype was seen many times. This chain uses TRBV18 with TRBJ2-1; D unresolved. From germline, CDR1 is KGHSH and CDR2 LQKENI. V was pared by 0 bases and J by 9 bases, with 15 bases between. The length of the CDR3 is 15 residues. DNA of the CDR3: TGTGCCAGCTCACCACCTTATCTGAGCGTGGGTGAGCAGTTCTTC. This sequence encodes CASSPPYLSVGEQFF.

The rearrangement uses TRBV6-1 and TRBJ1-4; 8 bases align to TRBD1. The junction had 3 bases not matched to a gene; V was cut back by 2 bases and J by 7 bases. Germline V lookup: CDR1 MNHNS, CDR2 SASEGT. The CDR3 is 14 amino acids. Here the CDR3 DNA reads TGTGCCAGCAGTGAAACAGGGGGGAGTGAAAAACTGTTTTTT. It is translated as CASSETGGSEKLFF.

This clonotype was observed many times. The rearrangement uses TRBV28 and TRBJ1-5; 7 bases map to TRBD1. Germline V gene sequence: CDR1 MDHEN, CDR2 SYDVKM. Trimming removed 6 bases from V and 6 bases from J; junction bases left unmatched: 11. This CDR3 spans 15 amino acids. In nucleotides, the CDR3 is TGTGCCAGCAGAGCGCGACAGGGACCGAGTCAGCCCCAGCATTTT. It specifies CASRARQGPSQPQHF.

Worth noting for this clonotype: One junction end does not reproduce the germline sequence, and a read error may be involved. V is TRBV6-1 and J is TRBJ1-4; TRBD1 might be the D (6 bases). Germline CDR1 MNHNS, CDR2 SASEGT. This CDR3 has 14 residues. The CDR3 DNA follows: TGTACCAGCAGTGTACAGGGATTAAGTGAAAAACTGTTTTTT. Its translation is CTSSVQGLSEKLFF.